These 3 T cell receptor beta chains came from one sample sequenced in a study of lung T cells in sarcoidosis with Löfgren's syndrome. One entry per CDR3 protein, called by TCRdb with MiXCR from the reads. The sample has 60,000 or so distinct CDR3 sequences; 21% are singletons. The material sequenced was CD4+ T cells from PBMCs. These receptors were obtained from a human donor with sarcoidosis (Löfgren's syndrome or another form), or a control subject (not recorded which).

This clonotype was counted a few times. One end of the junction varies from germline; a read error may be responsible. The chain employs TRBV29-1 and TRBJ2-1, with D perhaps matching TRBD1 (5 bases). CDR3 length equals 11 residues. From germline, CDR1 is SQVTM and CDR2 ANQGSEA. This CDR3 is CSVSDTSLGGF. CDR3 DNA: TGCAGCGTCTCGGACACCTCGCTAGGTGGGTTC.

This clonotype was found many times. V usage is TRBV20-1 and J usage is TRBJ1-1; D gene ambiguous. Between the trimmed V and J ends, which lost 0 bases and 1 base, there was a span of 6 bases. The CDR3 runs to 13 residues. Germline CDR1 reads DFQATT; CDR2 reads SNEGSKA (reference sequence). The CDR3 region has the DNA TGCAGTGCTAGAGATTTGGCGAACACTGAAGCTTTCTTT. It is translated as CSARDLANTEAFF.

This clonotype was seen ten or more times. The J gene is TRBJ2-6, the V gene TRBV20-1; TRBD1 is a possible D gene (5 bases). Germline-derived CDR1 and CDR2 are DFQATT and SNEGSKA (reference sequence). V lost 3 bases, J lost 0 bases, and 6 bases lay in between. This CDR3 has 14 residues. The CDR3 coding sequence is TGCAGTGCTAGGGACACCTCTGGGGCCAACGTCCTGACTTTC. Encoded protein: CSARDTSGANVLTF.